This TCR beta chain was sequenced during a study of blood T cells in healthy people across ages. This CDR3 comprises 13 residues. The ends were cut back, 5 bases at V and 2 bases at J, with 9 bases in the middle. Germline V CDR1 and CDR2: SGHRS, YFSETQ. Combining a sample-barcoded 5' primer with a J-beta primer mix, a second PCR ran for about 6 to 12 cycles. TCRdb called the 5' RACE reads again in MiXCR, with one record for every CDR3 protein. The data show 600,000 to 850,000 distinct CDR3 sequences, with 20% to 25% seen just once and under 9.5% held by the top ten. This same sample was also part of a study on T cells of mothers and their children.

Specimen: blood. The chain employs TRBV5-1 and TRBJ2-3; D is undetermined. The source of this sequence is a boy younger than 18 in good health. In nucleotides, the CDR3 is TGCGCCAGCAGACACCGGAACACAGATACGCAGTATTTT. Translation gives CASRHRNTDTQYF.